This TCR beta chain is from a study of T cells in Graves' hyperthyroidism and ophthalmopathy. This clonotype was seen once. This is likely a read error, given that the CDR3 carries no conserved phenylalanine or tryptophan at its end. No DNA is shown, since the ends of the CDR3 on it are uncertain; the CDR3 is the one TCRdb lists. Researchers amplified the TCR beta CDR3 regions from RNA transcripts. First-round RT-PCR of the TCR CDR3 relied on the HTBI primer set. MiXCR, run by TCRdb on the multiplex PCR reads, gives a single entry per CDR3 protein. The repertoire includes nearly 600,000 distinct CDR3 sequences, about 15% of them detected once, and more than 5% sits in the top ten. Germline assignment: CDR1 SGHAT and CDR2 FQNNGV. The CDR3 extends over 15 residues, inclusive of both ends.

The specimen was blood. The sequence was collected from a woman younger than 45 with Graves' hyperthyroidism that later progressed to Graves' ophthalmopathy. V gene TRBV11-2 combines with J gene TRBJ1-1; TRBD1 reflects the table's D call only, with no check against the DNA. CDR3 loop: CASSSTGRVRTEGFV.